The T cell receptor beta chain under discussion was sequenced for a study of shared clonotypes between healthy human individuals. Points from the study as a whole: Sequencing depth was expected to influence donor clonotype sharing. Specimens sampled were limited to blood, with tissue repertoires likely differing.

Every subset had its genomic DNA shared out evenly among several immunoSEQ plates. Some clones are missing from TCRdb's copy, which holds only in-frame ones; the method was immunoSEQ multiplex PCR. The data show some 1,400,000 clones, roughly 97% seen once. V lost 5 bases and J 6 bases, leaving 12 bases between the germline ends. This CDR3 is built from 13 residues. Germline CDR1 is SGHNT and CDR2 is YYREEE (reference sequence). Note on this clone: Its matching antigen is unknown.

This sequence was found in a man in his thirties or forties in good health. The J gene is TRBJ2-1, the V gene TRBV5-4; tentatively, D is TRBD2 (6 bases). Sequenced input: naive CD4+ T cells sorted from blood. Documented subset: CD45RA+ positively selected. CDR3 sequence reads: CASRSGLLNEQFF. The CDR3 bases are TGTGCCAGCAGGTCGGGACTCCTCAATGAGCAGTTCTTC.